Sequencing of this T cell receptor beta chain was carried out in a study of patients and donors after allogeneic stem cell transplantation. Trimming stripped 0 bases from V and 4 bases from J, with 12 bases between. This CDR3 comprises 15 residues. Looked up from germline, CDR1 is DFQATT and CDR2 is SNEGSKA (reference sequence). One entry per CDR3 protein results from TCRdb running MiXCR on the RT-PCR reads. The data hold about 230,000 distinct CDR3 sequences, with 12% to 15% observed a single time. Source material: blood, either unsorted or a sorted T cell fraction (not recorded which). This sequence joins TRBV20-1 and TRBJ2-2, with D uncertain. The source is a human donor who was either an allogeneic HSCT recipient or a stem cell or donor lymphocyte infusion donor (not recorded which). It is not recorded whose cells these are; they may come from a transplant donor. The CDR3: CSARDINRPTGELFF. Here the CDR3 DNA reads TGCAGTGCTAGAGATATTAACAGACCCACCGGGGAGCTGTTTTTT.